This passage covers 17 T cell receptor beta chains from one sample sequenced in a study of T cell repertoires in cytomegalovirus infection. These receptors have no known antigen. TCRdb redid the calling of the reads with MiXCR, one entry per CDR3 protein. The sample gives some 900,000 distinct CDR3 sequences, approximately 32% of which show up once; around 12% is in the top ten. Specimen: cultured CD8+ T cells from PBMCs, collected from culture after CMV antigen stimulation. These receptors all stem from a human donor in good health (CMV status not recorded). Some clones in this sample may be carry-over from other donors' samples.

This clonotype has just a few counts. CDR3 coding DNA: TGTGCCAGCAGTTACAGGGGGGACTACAATGAGCAGTTCTTC. Its translation is CASSYRGDYNEQFF. The chain recombines TRBV6-2 or TRBV6-3 with TRBJ2-1, with D perhaps TRBD1 or TRBD2 (6 bases each). Trimming took off 2 bases at V and 3 bases at J, with 8 bases between the two ends. CDR1 is MNHEY and CDR2 is SVGEGT in the germline V gene. This CDR3 region has 14 residues.

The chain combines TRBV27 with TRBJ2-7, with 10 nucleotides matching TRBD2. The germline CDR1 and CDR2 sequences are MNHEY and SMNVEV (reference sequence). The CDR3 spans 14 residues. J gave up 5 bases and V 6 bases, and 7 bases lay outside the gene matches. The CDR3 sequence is CASRTLAGVNEQYV. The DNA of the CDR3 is TGTGCCAGCAGGACTCTAGCGGGGGTGAACGAGCAGTACGTC.

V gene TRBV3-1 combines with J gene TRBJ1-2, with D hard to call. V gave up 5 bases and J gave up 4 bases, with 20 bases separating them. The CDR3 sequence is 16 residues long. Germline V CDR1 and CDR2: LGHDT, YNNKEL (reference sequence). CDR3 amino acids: CASSGSDSPPVYGYTF. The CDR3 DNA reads TGTGCCAGCAGCGGTTCCGATTCTCCCCCAGTCTATGGCTACACCTTC. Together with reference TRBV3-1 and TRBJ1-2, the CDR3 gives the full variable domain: DTAVSQTPKYLVTQMGNDKSIKCEQNLGHDTMYWYKQDSKKFLKIMFSYNNKELIINETVPNRFSPKSPDKAHLNLHINSLELGDSAVYFCASSGSDSPPVYGYTFGSGTRLTVV.

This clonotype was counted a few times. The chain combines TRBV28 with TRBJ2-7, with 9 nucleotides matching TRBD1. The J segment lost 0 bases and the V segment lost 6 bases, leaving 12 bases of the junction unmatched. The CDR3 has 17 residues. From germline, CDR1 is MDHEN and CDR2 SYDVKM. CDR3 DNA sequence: TGTGCCAGCAGCGGAATCACCGGGACAGGGACCTCCTACGAGCAGTACGTC. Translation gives CASSGITGTGTSYEQYV.

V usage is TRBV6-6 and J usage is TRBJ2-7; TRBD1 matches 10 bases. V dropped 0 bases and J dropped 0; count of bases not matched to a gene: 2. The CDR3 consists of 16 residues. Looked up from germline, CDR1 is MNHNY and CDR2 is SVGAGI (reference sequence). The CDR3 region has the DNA TGTGCCAGCAGTTACTCCGGGACAGGGGACTCCTACGAGCAGTACTTC. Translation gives CASSYSGTGDSYEQYF.

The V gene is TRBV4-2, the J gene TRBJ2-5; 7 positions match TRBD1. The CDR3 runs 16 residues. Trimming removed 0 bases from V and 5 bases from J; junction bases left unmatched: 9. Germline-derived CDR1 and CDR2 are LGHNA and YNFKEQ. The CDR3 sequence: CASSQEGRQGFETQYF. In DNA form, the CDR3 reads TGTGCCAGCAGCCAAGAGGGCAGACAGGGTTTTGAGACCCAGTACTTC.

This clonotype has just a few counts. Here the CDR3 reads CASSLGAGVAETQYF. The CDR3 DNA sequence: TGTGCCAGCAGCTTAGGAGCGGGGGTAGCAGAGACCCAGTACTTC. V usage is TRBV7-8 and J usage is TRBJ2-5, with 8 bases fitting TRBD2. Per the germline V gene, CDR1 is SGHVS and CDR2 is FQNEAQ. The CDR3 totals 15 residues. The trim removed 1 base at V and 4 bases at J, leaving 5 bases unmatched.

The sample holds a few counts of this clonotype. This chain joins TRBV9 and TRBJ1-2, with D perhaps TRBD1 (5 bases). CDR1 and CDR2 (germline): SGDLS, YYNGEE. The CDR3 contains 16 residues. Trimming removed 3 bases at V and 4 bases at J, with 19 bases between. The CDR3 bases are TGTGCCAGCAGCGACAATCTGACCCCCCAGGGCTATGGCTACACCTTC. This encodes CASSDNLTPQGYGYTF. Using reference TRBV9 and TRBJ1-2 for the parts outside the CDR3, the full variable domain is DSGVTQTPKHLITATGQRVTLRCSPRSGDLSVYWYQQSLDQGLQFLIQYYNGEERAKGNILERFSAQQFPDLHSELNLSSLELGDSALYFCASSDNLTPQGYGYTFGSGTRLTVV.

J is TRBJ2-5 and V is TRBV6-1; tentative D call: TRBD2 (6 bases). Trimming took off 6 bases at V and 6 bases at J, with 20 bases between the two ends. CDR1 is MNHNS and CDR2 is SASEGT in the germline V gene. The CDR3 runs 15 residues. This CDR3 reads CASSADPAGGKTQYF. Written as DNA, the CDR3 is TGTGCCAGCAGCGCCGATCCGGCCGGCGGGAAGACCCAGTACTTC.

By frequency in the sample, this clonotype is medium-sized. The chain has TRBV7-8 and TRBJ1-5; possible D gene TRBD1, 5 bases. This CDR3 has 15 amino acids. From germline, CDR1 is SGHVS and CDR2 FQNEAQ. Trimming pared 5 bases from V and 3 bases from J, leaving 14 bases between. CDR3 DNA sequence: TGTGCCAGCAGCCCAGACAGACAATTCAATCAGCCCCAGCATTTT. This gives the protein CASSPDRQFNQPQHF.

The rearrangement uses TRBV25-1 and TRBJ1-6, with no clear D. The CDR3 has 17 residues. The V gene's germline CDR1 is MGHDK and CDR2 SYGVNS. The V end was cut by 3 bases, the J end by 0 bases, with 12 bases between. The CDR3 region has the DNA TGTGCCAGCAGTGATCCTGACCTCAGCTCCTATAATTCACCCCTCCACTTT. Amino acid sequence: CASSDPDLSSYNSPLHF.

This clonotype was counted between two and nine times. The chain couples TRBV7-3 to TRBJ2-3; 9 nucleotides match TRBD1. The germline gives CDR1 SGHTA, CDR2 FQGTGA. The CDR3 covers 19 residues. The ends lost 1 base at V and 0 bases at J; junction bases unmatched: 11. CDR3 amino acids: CASSLIGTGSTTSTDTQYF. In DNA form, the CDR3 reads TGTGCCAGCAGCTTAATCGGGACAGGGTCAACCACTAGCACAGATACGCAGTATTTT.

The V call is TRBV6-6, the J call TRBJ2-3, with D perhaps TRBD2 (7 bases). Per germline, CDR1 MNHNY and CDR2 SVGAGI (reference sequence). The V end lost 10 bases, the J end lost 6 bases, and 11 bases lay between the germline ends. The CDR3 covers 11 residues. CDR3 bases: TGTGCCACCCGGGGGGCTGATACGCAGTATTTT. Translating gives CATRGADTQYF.

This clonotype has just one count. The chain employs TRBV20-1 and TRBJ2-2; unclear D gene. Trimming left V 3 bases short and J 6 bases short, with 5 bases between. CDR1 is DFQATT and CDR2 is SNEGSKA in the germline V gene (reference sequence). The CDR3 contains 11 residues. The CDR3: CSASQAGELFF. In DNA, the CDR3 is TGCAGTGCTAGCCAGGCCGGGGAGCTGTTTTTT.

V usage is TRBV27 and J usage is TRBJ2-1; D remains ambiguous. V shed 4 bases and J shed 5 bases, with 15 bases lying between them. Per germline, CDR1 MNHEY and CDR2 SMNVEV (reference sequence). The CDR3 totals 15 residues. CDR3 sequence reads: CASSYNEDSHNEQFF. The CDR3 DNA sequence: TGTGCCAGCAGTTACAACGAGGATTCTCACAATGAGCAGTTCTTC.

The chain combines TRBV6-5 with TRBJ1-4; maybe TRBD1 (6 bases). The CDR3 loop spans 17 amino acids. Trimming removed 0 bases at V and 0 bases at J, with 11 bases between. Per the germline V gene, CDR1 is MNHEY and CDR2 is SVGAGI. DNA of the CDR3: TGTGCCAGCAGTTACTCGGGGACAAGTGCAACTAATGAAAAACTGTTTTTT. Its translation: CASSYSGTSATNEKLFF.

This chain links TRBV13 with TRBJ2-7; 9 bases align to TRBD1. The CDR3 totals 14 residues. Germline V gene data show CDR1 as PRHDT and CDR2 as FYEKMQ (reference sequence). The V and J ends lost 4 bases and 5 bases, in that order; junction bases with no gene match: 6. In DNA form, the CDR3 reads TGTGCCAGCAGCTCCGGACAGGGGATGAACGAGCAGTACTTC. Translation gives CASSSGQGMNEQYF.